A selection of T cell receptor beta chains follows, all from one sample in a study of CD8 T cells in ankylosing spondylitis. TCRdb redid the calling of the 5' RACE reads with MiXCR, one entry per CDR3 protein. Among approximately 540,000 distinct CDR3 sequences listed, more than 9.5% were seen once. Material: blood, either unsorted or a sorted T cell fraction (not recorded which). The receptors derive from a male donor with ankylosing spondylitis. Each CDR3 is given without its conserved first and last residue.

V gene	CDR3 protein
TRBV29-1	SVGQAGYGYT
TRBV7-2	ASSLAGGANRYGYT
TRBV10-3	AISAELVTSGRGEQY
TRBV12-3/TRBV12-4	ASSFKGSGGYT
TRBV5-1	ASSSTSGRASDTQY
TRBV7-2	ASSLAWNQPQH
TRBV15	ATSRDRNEKLF
TRBV27	ASSLSTGVGQPQH
TRBV6-1	ASRPEWATEKLF
TRBV11-2	ASSSSGLSTDTQY
TRBV2	ASTRTSGNYQETQY
TRBV6-1	ASRAHLRDYGYT
TRBV25-1	ASSPRTGQVADTQY
TRBV20-1	SARWGSEKLF
TRBV7-9	ASSLVARGYYGYT
TRBV7-2	ASSRLAGSSNEQF
TRBV5-1	ASSLEAGGQPQH
TRBV20-1	SASGRGGETQY
TRBV5-1	ASSREGTNEKLF
TRBV2	ASSDPSGTDYNEQF
TRBV27	ASISRGWETQY
TRBV7-2	ASSTSPGTTGGYT
TRBV12-3/TRBV12-4	ASSGRTGGAYGYT
TRBV5-5	ASSFRDPNEKLF
TRBV11-2	ASSFQWGTGLVTEAF
TRBV5-1	ASSLGSGSFNEQF
TRBV7-2	ASSRLGQTTSPLH
TRBV5-6	ASSLATAGRF
TRBV3-1	ASRTGNSPLH
TRBV30	AWVSLPDTQY
TRBV7-2	ASSTDGTLNNEQF
TRBV5-1	ASSLSEGVYTGELF
TRBV20-1	SRRDQREGEGNEQF
TRBV21-1	ASSKVCGRSYNEQF
TRBV15	ATSLGLAGSIEQF
TRBV7-2	ASSPTWGLATDTQY
TRBV24-1	ATGEEGPNQPQH
TRBV12-3/TRBV12-4	ASSSAGERAYNEQF
TRBV14	ASSKGWGGSGNTIY
TRBV10-2	ASSVDRAQPQH
TRBV2	ASSGSRVQETQY
TRBV6-1	ASTLQRESAGELF
TRBV6-1	ASSPRGRINEKLF
TRBV5-1	ASSRTGERDSPLH
TRBV5-4	ASTQRTSGGDTQY